The 14 T cell receptor beta chains given below trace back to one sample, sequenced in a study of CD8+ T cells in alopecia areata. Extraction and reverse transcription of RNA yielded cDNA as the sequencing template. Using immunoSEQ multiplex PCR, the repertoire was profiled, and TCRdb retains in-frame clones only, with some absent. The sample includes around 140,000 clones, around 47% of them seen just once. Sequenced material: CD4+ T cells sorted from blood. The receptors derive from a human donor with alopecia areata.

V gene TRBV6-1 combines with J gene TRBJ2-7, with D unclear. Trimming shortened V by 7 bases and J by 2 bases, and 15 bases separated the two germline ends. CDR3 length equals 14 residues. Germline V CDR1 and CDR2: MNHNS, SASEGT. The CDR3 sequence is CASTGMGSTYEQYF. CDR3 nucleotide sequence: TGTGCCAGCACCGGTATGGGCAGCACCTACGAGCAGTACTTC.

The rearrangement links TRBV11-2 to TRBJ2-3; TRBD2 matches at 9 bases. This CDR3 comprises 14 residues. V lost 5 bases, J lost 6 bases, and 6 bases stayed unmatched. Germline values: CDR1 SGHAT, CDR2 FQNNGV. CDR3 loop: CASSPIAGVDTQYF. In DNA form, the CDR3 reads TGTGCCAGCAGCCCTATAGCGGGAGTGGATACGCAGTATTTT.

The CDR3 loop reads CASRGQALGNEQFF. CDR3 bases: TGTGCCAGCAGGGGCCAGGCCCTGGGGAATGAGCAGTTCTTC. The chain links TRBV6-5 to TRBJ2-1; D is undetermined. CDR3 length equals 14 residues. Germline V gene sequence: CDR1 MNHEY, CDR2 SVGAGI. V was shortened by 6 bases and J by 7 bases, with 16 bases between the two germline ends.

The chain joins TRBV4-1 to TRBJ2-3, with D uncertain. The V end was cut by 3 bases, the J end by 1 base, with 11 bases between. The germline gives CDR1 MGHRA, CDR2 YSYEKL. This CDR3 region has 15 residues. This chain's CDR3 is CASSQSRQRTDTQYF. The CDR3 DNA sequence: TGCGCCAGCAGCCAGTCCCGACAACGCACAGATACGCAGTATTTT.

This sequence joins TRBV5-1 and TRBJ1-1; D is unresolved. In germline, CDR1 is SGHRS, CDR2 YFSETQ. The V gene lost 5 bases and the J gene lost 4 bases, with 15 bases spanning the gap. This CDR3 is built from 14 residues. The CDR3 coding sequence is TGCGCCAGCAGAGGCGGGGAGATGGGCACTGAAGCTTTCTTT. It translates to CASRGGEMGTEAFF. Combining the CDR3 with reference TRBV5-1 and TRBJ1-1 gives the whole variable domain KAGVTQTPRYLIKTRGQQVTLSCSPISGHRSVSWYQQTPGQGLQFLFEYFSETQRNKGNFPGRFSGRQFSNSRSEMNVSTLELGDSALYLCASRGGEMGTEAFFGQGTRLTVV.

This sequence joins TRBV7-2 and TRBJ1-2; tentative D call: TRBD1 (5 bases). Between the trimmed V and J ends, which lost 5 bases and 8 bases, there was a span of 15 bases. Germline V gene lookup returns CDR1 SGHTA and CDR2 FQGNSA. The CDR3 runs 13 residues. CDR3: CASSAHQGLGYTF. In DNA, the CDR3 is TGTGCCAGCAGCGCACACCAGGGACTCGGCTACACCTTC.

The chain combines TRBV28 with TRBJ2-3, with 7 bases fitting TRBD2. Per germline, CDR1 MDHEN and CDR2 SYDVKM. Losses at the gene ends were 5 bases for V and 5 bases for J; bases not matched to a gene: 7. CDR3 size: 14 residues. The CDR3 sequence: CASSEATSVDTQYF. As DNA, the CDR3 is TGTGCCAGCAGTGAAGCCACTAGCGTAGATACGCAGTATTTT.

The rearrangement joins TRBV7-2 to TRBJ1-2; 7 nucleotides agree with TRBD1. This CDR3 contains 17 residues. Germline V CDR1 and CDR2: SGHTA, FQGNSA. J lost 4 bases, V lost 1 base, and 12 bases had no gene match. CDR3 coding DNA: TGTGCCAGCAGCTTAGGGGCCCCCGGGACAGCATCCTATGGCTACACCTTC. Translating it yields CASSLGAPGTASYGYTF.

The sample holds a few counts of this clone. The V gene is TRBV29-1, the J gene TRBJ2-5, with 9 bases identical to TRBD2. The CDR3 is 17 residues long. Germline CDR1 SQVTM, CDR2 ANQGSEA. The trim removed 4 bases at V and 4 bases at J, leaving 16 bases unmatched. The CDR3 loop is CSVGRNSIAGEGETQYF. CDR3 DNA sequence: TGCAGCGTTGGCCGGAACTCCATAGCGGGAGAAGGAGAGACCCAGTACTTC.

This clone was seen only once. The chain recombines TRBV5-1 with TRBJ2-1; 13 nucleotides agree with TRBD2. The junction had 6 bases not matched to a gene; V was cut back by 3 bases and J by 6 bases. Germline CDR1 is SGHRS and CDR2 is YFSETQ. This CDR3 comprises 16 residues. The CDR3 sequence is CASSWELAGGVNEQFF. The DNA of the CDR3 is TGCGCCAGCAGCTGGGAACTAGCGGGAGGGGTCAATGAGCAGTTCTTC.

With respect to this clone: Other DNA sequences of this sample code for an identical CDR3. The V and J genes are TRBV29-1 and TRBJ1-1, with TRBD1 identical over 7 bases. This CDR3 comprises 13 residues. Germline-derived CDR1 and CDR2 are SQVTM and ANQGSEA. Trimming took 1 base from V and 4 from J; bases not matched to a gene: 3. The CDR3 is CSVEVAGGTEAFF. Written as DNA, the CDR3 is TGCAGCGTTGAAGTTGCAGGGGGCACTGAAGCTTTCTTT. The whole variable domain, remainder taken from reference TRBV29-1 and TRBJ1-1, is SAVISQKPSRDICQRGTSLTIQCQVDSQVTMMFWYRQQPGQSLTLIATANQGSEATYESGFVIDKFPISRPNLTFSTLTVSNMSPEDSSIYLCSVEVAGGTEAFFGQGTRLTVV.

Within the sample, this clone is medium-sized. This sequence joins TRBV5-4 and TRBJ2-3; D is uncertain. V was pared by 1 base and J by 3 bases, with 6 bases between. The CDR3 covers 13 residues. Germline V gene lookup returns CDR1 SGHNT and CDR2 YYREEE (reference sequence). CDR3 nucleotide sequence: TGTGCCAGCAGCTTGTGGTCGACAGATACGCAGTATTTT. Protein: CASSLWSTDTQYF.

The rearrangement uses TRBV29-1 and TRBJ1-5, with D hard to call. This CDR3 has 14 amino acids. Trimming removed 5 bases from V and 0 bases from J, with 11 bases in between. The V gene's germline CDR1 is SQVTM and CDR2 ANQGSEA. CDR3 in DNA: TGCAGCGTTTCCTTTACAGATAGCAATCAGCCCCAGCATTTT. It is translated as CSVSFTDSNQPQHF.

The chain employs TRBV9 and TRBJ2-6; D might be TRBD2 (5 bases). CDR1 is SGDLS and CDR2 is YYNGEE in the germline V gene. Trimming shortened V by 4 bases and J by 2 bases, and 7 bases separated the two germline ends. CDR3 length equals 14 residues. CDR3 sequence reads: CASSWTAGANVLTF. As DNA, the CDR3 is TGTGCCAGCAGCTGGACTGCTGGGGCCAACGTCCTGACTTTC.